Each of the 16 T cell receptor beta chains below was sequenced from the same sample in a study of cytomegalovirus exposure and HLA in healthy donors. The PCR contained 60 Vbeta and 13 Jbeta primers. Assay used: immunoSEQ multiplex PCR; TCRdb lists only in-frame clones, some missing. The sample has around 150,000 clones; about 65% are singletons. The material sequenced was PBMCs. The receptors were gathered from a woman aged 18-30 years in good health and CMV-seropositive.

The chain joins TRBV27 to TRBJ2-1; 8 bases line up with TRBD2. CDR3 length equals 15 residues. CDR1 MNHEY and CDR2 SMNVEV come from the germline V gene (reference sequence). The J segment lost 2 bases and the V segment lost 3 bases, leaving 3 bases of the junction unmatched. The CDR3: CASSLGTRTYNEQFF. The CDR3, as DNA: TGTGCCAGCAGTTTGGGGACTAGGACCTACAATGAGCAGTTCTTC.

V usage is TRBV7-9 and J usage is TRBJ2-7, with a tentative D call TRBD1 (6 bases). This CDR3 region has 14 residues. V was trimmed by 0 bases and J by 7 bases, leaving 13 bases between them. Germline lookup yields CDR1 SEHNR and CDR2 FQNEAQ (reference sequence). CDR3 in amino acids: CASSLAGQTNEQYF. The CDR3 bases are TGTGCCAGCAGCTTAGCCGGACAGACCAATGAGCAGTACTTC. The variable domain in full, with the rest retrieved from reference TRBV7-9 and TRBJ2-7, is DTGVSQNPRHKITKRGQNVTFRCDPISEHNRLYWYRQTLGQGPEFLTYFQNEAQLEKSRLLSDRFSAERPKGSFSTLEIQRTEQGDSAMYLCASSLAGQTNEQYFGPGTRLTVT.

This chain connects TRBV29-1 to TRBJ1-2; maybe TRBD1 (5 bases). CDR1 SQVTM and CDR2 ANQGSEA come from the germline V gene. V lost 5 bases and J 2 bases, leaving 18 bases between the germline ends. The CDR3 length is 15 residues. CDR3 nucleotide sequence: TGCAGCGTTCGGGGGAGTGGGCAGGGCAACTATGGCTACACCTTC. Translating gives CSVRGSGQGNYGYTF.

This chain connects TRBV27 to TRBJ2-7; D is perhaps TRBD2 (6 bases). This CDR3 is 11 amino acids long. From germline, CDR1 is MNHEY and CDR2 SMNVEV (reference sequence). Trimming pared 2 bases from V and 9 bases from J, leaving 8 bases between. The CDR3 DNA sequence: TGTGCCAGCAGTTTAGGGGACTCGCAGTACTTC. Amino acid sequence: CASSLGDSQYF.

The rearrangement uses TRBV29-1 and TRBJ1-6; TRBD1 agrees at 7 bases. With V trimmed by 7 bases and J by 6 bases, 9 bases remained unmatched. The CDR3 is made up of 14 amino acids. CDR1 SQVTM and CDR2 ANQGSEA come from the germline V gene. This chain's CDR3 is CSARTGLFNSPLHF. The CDR3 coding sequence is TGCAGCGCCAGGACAGGATTGTTTAATTCACCCCTCCACTTT.

This clone was seen more than once but under ten times. This chain uses TRBV9 with TRBJ2-7; 10 bases align to TRBD2. After removal of 0 bases from V and 4 bases from J, the junction contained 4 bases not matched to a gene. The CDR3 has 15 amino acids. CDR1 and CDR2 (germline): SGDLS, YYNGEE. CDR3 sequence (DNA): TGTGCCAGCAGCGTAGACGGAGCGGGAGGGTACGAGCAGTACTTC. Residues: CASSVDGAGGYEQYF. Based on the CDR3 plus reference TRBV9 and TRBJ2-7, the full variable domain is DSGVTQTPKHLITATGQRVTLRCSPRSGDLSVYWYQQSLDQGLQFLIQYYNGEERAKGNILERFSAQQFPDLHSELNLSSLELGDSALYFCASSVDGAGGYEQYFGPGTRLTVT.

The V and J genes are TRBV28 and TRBJ1-1; 7 nucleotides align to TRBD1. Germline-derived CDR1 and CDR2 are MDHEN and SYDVKM. Germline trimming cut 7 bases from V and 5 bases from J; bases unmatched to any gene: 7. The CDR3 is made up of 13 amino acids. CDR3 region: CASNQGGRTEAFF. The DNA for the CDR3 is TGTGCCAGCAACCAAGGGGGCCGGACTGAAGCTTTCTTT.

This sequence joins TRBV4-3 and TRBJ2-5; TRBD2 aligns across 8 bases. The J call is doubtful: the DNA matches TRBJ2-7 better. Germline V lookup: CDR1 LGHNA, CDR2 YSLEER. This CDR3 has 18 residues. The CDR3 reads CASSQDRASGSSSYEQYF. CDR3 sequence (DNA): TGCGCCAGCAGCCAAGATCGAGCTAGCGGGTCGTCAAGCTACGAGCAGTACTTC.

V is TRBV11-3 and J is TRBJ2-7, with D possibly being TRBD1 (6 bases). Trimming removed 1 base at V and 0 bases at J, with 10 bases between. CDR1 SGHNT and CDR2 YENEEA come from the germline V gene. The CDR3 has 15 residues. Written as DNA, the CDR3 is TGTGCCAGCAGCTTAGGACAGGCCAGCTCCTACGAGCAGTACTTC. Encoded protein: CASSLGQASSYEQYF.

This chain connects TRBV15 to TRBJ2-7; 7 nucleotides agree with TRBD1. The V and J ends lost 1 base and 1 base, in that order; junction bases with no gene match: 13. CDR3 length: 18 amino acids. Germline-derived CDR1 and CDR2 are LNHNV and YYDKDF (reference sequence). CDR3 in amino acids: CATSRGGARDSSSYEQYF. The CDR3, as DNA: TGTGCCACCAGCAGAGGAGGGGCCCGGGACAGTTCTTCCTACGAGCAGTACTTC. Combining the CDR3 with reference TRBV15 and TRBJ2-7 gives the whole variable domain DAMVIQNPRYQVTQFGKPVTLSCSQTLNHNVMYWYQQKSSQAPKLLFHYYDKDFNNEADTPDNFQSRRPNTSFCFLDIRSPGLGDTAMYLCATSRGGARDSSSYEQYFGPGTRLTVT.

This chain links TRBV15 with TRBJ2-7; possibly TRBD1 for D (6 bases). Trimming took 0 bases from V and 2 from J, leaving 8 bases between them. CDR1 is LNHNV, CDR2 YYDKDF, per germline (reference sequence). This CDR3 spans 14 amino acids. The CDR3 coding sequence is TGTGCCACCAGCAGAGACAGGGGTACCTACGAGCAGTACTTC. Its protein is CATSRDRGTYEQYF.

The chain joins TRBV18 to TRBJ2-7; 9 nucleotides line up with TRBD1. In germline, CDR1 is KGHSH, CDR2 LQKENI. J gave up 7 bases and V 1 base, and 11 bases lay outside the gene matches. CDR3 length: 16 amino acids. DNA of the CDR3: TGTGCCAGCTCACCACTAACCGGGACAGGGTTTGATGAGCAGTACTTC. The encoded protein is CASSPLTGTGFDEQYF.

The V gene is TRBV4-1, the J gene TRBJ2-1, with TRBD2 identical over 7 bases. Germline CDR1 and CDR2: MGHRA and YSYEKL. The CDR3 is 15 residues long. V lost 1 base to trimming and J lost 5 bases; unmatched junction nucleotides: 5. The CDR3 here is CASSQVWLADNEQFF. In nucleotides, the CDR3 is TGCGCCAGCAGCCAAGTGTGGCTAGCGGACAATGAGCAGTTCTTC.

This rearrangement joins TRBV5-8 to TRBJ2-1; 7 nucleotides match TRBD1. V lost 2 bases and J lost 4; bases outside the gene matches: 3. This CDR3 is built from 14 residues. CDR1 and CDR2 (germline): SGHTS, YDEGEE. CDR3 region: CASSFDREYNEQFF. Here the CDR3 DNA reads TGTGCCAGCAGCTTCGACAGGGAATACAATGAGCAGTTCTTC.

This clone was recorded a few times. This chain connects TRBV7-3 to TRBJ2-3; 14 bases map to TRBD2. The V and J ends lost 5 bases and 7 bases, in that order; junction bases with no gene match: 8. In germline, CDR1 is SGHTA, CDR2 FQGTGA. This CDR3 is 16 amino acids long. CDR3 region: CASSLGLAGVLNTQYF. The CDR3 DNA follows: TGTGCCAGCAGCCTGGGACTAGCGGGAGTACTAAATACGCAGTATTTT.

The chain employs TRBV6-6 and TRBJ1-4; 9 bases map to TRBD1. CDR3 length: 14 residues. Trimming at V came to 6 bases and at J to 5 bases, leaving 4 bases not matched to a gene. Germline V gene sequence: CDR1 MNHNY, CDR2 SVGAGI (reference sequence). The DNA for the CDR3 is TGTGCCAGCAGACACAGGGGGCTCAATGAAAAACTGTTTTTT. Protein: CASRHRGLNEKLFF.